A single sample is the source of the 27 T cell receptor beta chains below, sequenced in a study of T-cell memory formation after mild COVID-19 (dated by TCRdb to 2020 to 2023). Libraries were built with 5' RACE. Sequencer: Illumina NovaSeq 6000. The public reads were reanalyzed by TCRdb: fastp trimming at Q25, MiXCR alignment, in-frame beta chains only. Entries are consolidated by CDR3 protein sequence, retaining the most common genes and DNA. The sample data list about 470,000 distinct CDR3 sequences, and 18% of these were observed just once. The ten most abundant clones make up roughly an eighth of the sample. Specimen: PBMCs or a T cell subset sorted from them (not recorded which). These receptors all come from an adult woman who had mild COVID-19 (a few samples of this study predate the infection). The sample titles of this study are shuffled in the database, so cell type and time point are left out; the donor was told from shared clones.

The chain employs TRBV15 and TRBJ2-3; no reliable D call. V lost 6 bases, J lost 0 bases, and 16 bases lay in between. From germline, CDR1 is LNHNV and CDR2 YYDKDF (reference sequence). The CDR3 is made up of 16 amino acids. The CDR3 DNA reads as TGTGCCACCAGAGGTCTCGACTGGAAAAGCACAGATACGCAGTATTTT. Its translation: CATRGLDWKSTDTQYF.

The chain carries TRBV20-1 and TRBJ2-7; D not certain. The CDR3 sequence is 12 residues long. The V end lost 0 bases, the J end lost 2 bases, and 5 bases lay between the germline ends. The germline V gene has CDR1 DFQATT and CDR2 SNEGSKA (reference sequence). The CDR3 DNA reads TGCAGTGCTAGAGATCAGACCTACGAGCAGTACTTC. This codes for CSARDQTYEQYF.

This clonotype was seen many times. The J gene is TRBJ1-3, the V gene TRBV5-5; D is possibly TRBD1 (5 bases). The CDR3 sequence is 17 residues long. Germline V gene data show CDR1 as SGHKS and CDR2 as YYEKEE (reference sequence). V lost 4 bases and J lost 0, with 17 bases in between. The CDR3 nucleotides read TGTGCCAGCAGCCGATGGGACGCCGAATTCTCTGGAAACACCATATATTTT. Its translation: CASSRWDAEFSGNTIYF.

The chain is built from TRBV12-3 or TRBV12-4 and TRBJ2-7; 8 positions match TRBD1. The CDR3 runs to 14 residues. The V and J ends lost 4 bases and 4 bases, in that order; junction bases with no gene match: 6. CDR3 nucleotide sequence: TGTGCCAGCAGTTACGCAGGGGGCTGGTACGAGCAGTACTTC. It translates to CASSYAGGWYEQYF.

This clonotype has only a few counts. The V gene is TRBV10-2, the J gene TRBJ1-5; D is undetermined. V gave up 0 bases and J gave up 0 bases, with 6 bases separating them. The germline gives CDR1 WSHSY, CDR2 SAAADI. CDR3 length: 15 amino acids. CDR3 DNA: TGCGCCAGCAGTGAGTCGAATCCTAGCAATCAGCCCCAGCATTTT. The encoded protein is CASSESNPSNQPQHF.

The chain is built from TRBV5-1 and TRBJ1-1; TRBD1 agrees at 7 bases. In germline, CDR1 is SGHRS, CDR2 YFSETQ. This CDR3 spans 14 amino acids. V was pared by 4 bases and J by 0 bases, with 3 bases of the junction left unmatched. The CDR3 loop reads CASSGDSMNTEAFF. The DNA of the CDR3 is TGCGCCAGCAGCGGGGACAGCATGAACACTGAAGCTTTCTTT.

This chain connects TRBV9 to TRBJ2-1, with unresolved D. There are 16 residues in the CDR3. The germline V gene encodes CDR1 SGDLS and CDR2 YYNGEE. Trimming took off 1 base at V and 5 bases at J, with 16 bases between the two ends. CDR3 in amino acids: CASSVRALLHDNEQFF. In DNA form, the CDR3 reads TGTGCCAGCAGCGTACGGGCCCTACTACACGACAATGAGCAGTTCTTC.

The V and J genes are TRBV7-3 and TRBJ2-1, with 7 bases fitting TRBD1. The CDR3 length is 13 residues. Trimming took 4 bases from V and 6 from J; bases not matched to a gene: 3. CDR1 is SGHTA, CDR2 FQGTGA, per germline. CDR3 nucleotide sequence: TGTGCCAGCAGCTCCACAGGGGCCAATGAGCAGTTCTTC. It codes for CASSSTGANEQFF.

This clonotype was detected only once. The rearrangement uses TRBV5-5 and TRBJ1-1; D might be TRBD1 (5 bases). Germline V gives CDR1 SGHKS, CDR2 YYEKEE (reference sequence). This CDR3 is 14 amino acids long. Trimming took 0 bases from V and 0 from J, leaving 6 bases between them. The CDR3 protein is CASSLVQVNTEAFF. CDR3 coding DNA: TGTGCCAGCAGCTTGGTACAGGTGAACACTGAAGCTTTCTTT.

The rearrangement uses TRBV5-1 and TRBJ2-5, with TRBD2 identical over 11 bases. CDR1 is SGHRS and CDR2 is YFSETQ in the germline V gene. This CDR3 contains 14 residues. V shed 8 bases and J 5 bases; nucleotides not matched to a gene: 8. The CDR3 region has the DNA TGCGCCAGAAGCCTGGGACTAGCGGTGGAGACCCAGTACTTC. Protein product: CARSLGLAVETQYF.

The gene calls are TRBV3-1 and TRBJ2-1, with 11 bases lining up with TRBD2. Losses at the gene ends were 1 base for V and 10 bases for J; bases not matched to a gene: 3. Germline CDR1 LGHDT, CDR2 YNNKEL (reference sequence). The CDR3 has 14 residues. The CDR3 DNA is TGTGCCAGCAGCCAAGTGCTAGCGGGAGGCGAGCAGTTCTTC. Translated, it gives CASSQVLAGGEQFF.

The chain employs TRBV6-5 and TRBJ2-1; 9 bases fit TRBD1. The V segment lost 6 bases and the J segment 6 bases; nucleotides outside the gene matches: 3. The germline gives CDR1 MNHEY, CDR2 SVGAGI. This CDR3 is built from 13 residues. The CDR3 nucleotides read TGTGCCAGCAGGGGGACAGGGAGCAATGAGCAGTTCTTC. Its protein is CASRGTGSNEQFF.

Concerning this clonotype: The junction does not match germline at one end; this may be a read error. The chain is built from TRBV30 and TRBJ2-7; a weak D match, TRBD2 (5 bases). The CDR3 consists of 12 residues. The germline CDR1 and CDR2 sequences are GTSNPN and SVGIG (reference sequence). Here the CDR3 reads CAWRGDGSLLHF. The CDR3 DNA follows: TGTGCCTGGAGGGGAGATGGGAGTCTCCTCCACTTC.

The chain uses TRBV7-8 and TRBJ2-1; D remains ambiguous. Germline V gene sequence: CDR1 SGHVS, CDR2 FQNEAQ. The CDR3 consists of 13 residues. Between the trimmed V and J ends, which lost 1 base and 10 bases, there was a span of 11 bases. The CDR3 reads CASSLEFVREQFF. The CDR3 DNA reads TGTGCCAGCAGCTTAGAATTCGTGAGGGAGCAGTTCTTC.

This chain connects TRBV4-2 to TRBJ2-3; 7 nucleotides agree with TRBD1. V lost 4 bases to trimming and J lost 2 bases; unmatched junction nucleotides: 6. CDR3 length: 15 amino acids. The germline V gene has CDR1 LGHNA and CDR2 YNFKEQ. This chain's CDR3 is CASSLLGQPTDTQYF. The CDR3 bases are TGTGCCAGCAGCCTTTTGGGACAGCCCACAGATACGCAGTATTTT.

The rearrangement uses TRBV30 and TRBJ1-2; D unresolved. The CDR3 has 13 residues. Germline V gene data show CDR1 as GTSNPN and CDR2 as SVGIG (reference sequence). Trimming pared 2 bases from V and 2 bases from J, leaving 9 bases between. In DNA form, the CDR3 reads TGTGCCTGGAGTCCTGCAACCAACTATGGCTACACCTTC. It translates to CAWSPATNYGYTF.

This CDR3 reads CASSPYPRQPQHF. CDR3 DNA: TGTGCCAGCTCACCGTACCCCCGCCAGCCCCAGCATTTT. V gene TRBV18 combines with J gene TRBJ1-5; no clear D gene. Germline-derived CDR1 and CDR2 are KGHSH and LQKENI. The V and J ends lost 3 bases and 7 bases respectively, with 10 bases between them. The CDR3 totals 13 residues.

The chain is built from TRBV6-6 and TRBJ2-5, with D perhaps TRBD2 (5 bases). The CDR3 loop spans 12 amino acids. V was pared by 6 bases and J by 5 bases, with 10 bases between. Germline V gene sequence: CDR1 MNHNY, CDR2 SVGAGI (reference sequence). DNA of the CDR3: TGTGCCAGCAGCAGGACTGTGGAGACCCAGTACTTC. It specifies CASSRTVETQYF.

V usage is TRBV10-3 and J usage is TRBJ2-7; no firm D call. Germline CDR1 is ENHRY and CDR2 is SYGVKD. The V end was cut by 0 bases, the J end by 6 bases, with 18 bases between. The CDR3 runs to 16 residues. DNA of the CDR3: TGTGCCATCAGTGAGTCGATGGCTCTCTTGAAGGGCGAGCAGTACTTC. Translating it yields CAISESMALLKGEQYF.

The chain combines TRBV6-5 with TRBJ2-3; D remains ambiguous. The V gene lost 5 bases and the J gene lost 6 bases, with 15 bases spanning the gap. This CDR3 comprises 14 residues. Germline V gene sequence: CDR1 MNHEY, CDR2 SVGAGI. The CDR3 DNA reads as TGTGCCAGCAGTGTAGGCAGGTTAAGGGATACGCAGTATTTT. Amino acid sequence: CASSVGRLRDTQYF.

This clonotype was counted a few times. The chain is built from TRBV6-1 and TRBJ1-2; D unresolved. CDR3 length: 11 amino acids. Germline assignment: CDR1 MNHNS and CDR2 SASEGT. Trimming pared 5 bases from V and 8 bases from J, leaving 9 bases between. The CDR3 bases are TGTGCCAGCAGTCGGGAAGAGGGCTACACCTTC. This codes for CASSREEGYTF.

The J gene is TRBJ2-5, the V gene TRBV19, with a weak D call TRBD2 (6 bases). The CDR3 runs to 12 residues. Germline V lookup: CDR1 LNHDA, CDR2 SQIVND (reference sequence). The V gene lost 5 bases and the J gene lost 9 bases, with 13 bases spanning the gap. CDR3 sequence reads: CASSPLGEAQYF. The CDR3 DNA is TGTGCCAGTAGTCCTCTAGGGGAGGCCCAGTACTTC.

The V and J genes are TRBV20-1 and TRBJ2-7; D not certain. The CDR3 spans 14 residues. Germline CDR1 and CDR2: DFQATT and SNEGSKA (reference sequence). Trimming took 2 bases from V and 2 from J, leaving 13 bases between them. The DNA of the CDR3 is TGCAGTGCTAGAACGGCAGAAGAGGCCTACGAGCAGTACTTC. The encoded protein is CSARTAEEAYEQYF.

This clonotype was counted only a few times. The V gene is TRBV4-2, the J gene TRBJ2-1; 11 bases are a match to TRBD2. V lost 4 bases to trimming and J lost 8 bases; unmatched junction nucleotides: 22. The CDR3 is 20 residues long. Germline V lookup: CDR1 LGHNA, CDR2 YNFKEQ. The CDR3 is CASSPRRAIGTSGSGDEQFF. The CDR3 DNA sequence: TGTGCCAGCAGCCCCCGACGGGCGATAGGTACTAGCGGGAGTGGAGATGAGCAGTTCTTC.

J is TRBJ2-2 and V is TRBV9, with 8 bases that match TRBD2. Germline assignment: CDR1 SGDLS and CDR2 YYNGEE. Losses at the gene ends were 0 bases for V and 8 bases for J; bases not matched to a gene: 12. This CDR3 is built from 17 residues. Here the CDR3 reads CASSVGSLAGQGGELFF. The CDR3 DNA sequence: TGTGCCAGCAGCGTAGGTTCTCTAGCGGGCCAGGGAGGGGAGCTGTTTTTT.

The DNA of the CDR3 is TGTGCCAGCAGGTCAGGGACATTCAATGAGCAGTTCTTC. This translates into CASRSGTFNEQFF. The V call is TRBV12-3 or TRBV12-4, the J call TRBJ2-1, with D maybe TRBD1 (6 bases). The CDR3 loop spans 13 amino acids. Trimming took off 6 bases at V and 6 bases at J, with 12 bases between the two ends.

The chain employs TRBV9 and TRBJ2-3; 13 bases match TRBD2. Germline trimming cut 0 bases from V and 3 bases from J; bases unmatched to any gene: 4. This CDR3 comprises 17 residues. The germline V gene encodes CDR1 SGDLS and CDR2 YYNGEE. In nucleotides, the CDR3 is TGTGCCAGCAGCGTAGCTAAGACTAGCGGGAGGACAGATACGCAGTATTTT. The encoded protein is CASSVAKTSGRTDTQYF.